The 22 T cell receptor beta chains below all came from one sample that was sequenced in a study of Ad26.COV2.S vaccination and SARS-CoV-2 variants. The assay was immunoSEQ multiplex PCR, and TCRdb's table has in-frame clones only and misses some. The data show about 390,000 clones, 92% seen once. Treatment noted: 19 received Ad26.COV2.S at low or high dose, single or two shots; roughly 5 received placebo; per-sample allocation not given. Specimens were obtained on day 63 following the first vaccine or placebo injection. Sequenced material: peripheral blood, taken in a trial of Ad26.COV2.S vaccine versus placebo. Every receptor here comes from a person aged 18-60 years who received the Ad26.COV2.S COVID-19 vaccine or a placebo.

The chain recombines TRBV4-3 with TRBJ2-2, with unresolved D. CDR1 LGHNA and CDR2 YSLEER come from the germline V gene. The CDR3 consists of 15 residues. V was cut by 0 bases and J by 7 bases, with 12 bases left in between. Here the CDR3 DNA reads TGCGCCAGCAGCCAAGATCGTCGGCCGGTCGGGGAGCTGTTTTTT. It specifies CASSQDRRPVGELFF.

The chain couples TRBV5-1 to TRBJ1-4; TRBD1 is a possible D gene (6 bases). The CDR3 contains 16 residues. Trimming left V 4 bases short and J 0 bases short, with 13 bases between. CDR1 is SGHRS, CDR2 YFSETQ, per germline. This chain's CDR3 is CASSLLGTSTNEKLFF. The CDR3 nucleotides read TGCGCCAGCAGCCTGCTGGGGACATCAACTAATGAAAAACTGTTTTTT.

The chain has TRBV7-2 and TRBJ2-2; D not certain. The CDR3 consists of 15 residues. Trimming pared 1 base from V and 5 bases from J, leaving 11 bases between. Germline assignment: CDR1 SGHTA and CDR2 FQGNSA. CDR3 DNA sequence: TGTGCCAGCAGCTTAGTTCCTGATCAAACCGGGGAGCTGTTTTTT. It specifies CASSLVPDQTGELFF.

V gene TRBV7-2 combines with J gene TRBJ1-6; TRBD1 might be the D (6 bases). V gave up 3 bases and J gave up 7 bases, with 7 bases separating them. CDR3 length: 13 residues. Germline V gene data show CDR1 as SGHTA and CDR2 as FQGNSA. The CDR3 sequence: CASSFDRNSPLHF. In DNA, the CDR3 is TGTGCCAGCAGCTTTGACAGGAATTCACCCCTCCACTTT.

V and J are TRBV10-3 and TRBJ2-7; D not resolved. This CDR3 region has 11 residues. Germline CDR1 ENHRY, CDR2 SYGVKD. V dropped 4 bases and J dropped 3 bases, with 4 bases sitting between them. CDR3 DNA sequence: TGTGCCATCAGTGCAAACTACGAGCAGTACTTC. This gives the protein CAISANYEQYF.

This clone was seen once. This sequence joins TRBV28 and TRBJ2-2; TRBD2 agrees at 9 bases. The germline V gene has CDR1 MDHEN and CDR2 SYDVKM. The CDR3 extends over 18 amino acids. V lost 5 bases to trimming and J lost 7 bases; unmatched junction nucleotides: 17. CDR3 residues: CASSPLRDAGGLDGELFF. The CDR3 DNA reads TGTGCCAGCAGTCCTTTACGGGATGCGGGGGGGCTTGACGGGGAGCTGTTTTTT. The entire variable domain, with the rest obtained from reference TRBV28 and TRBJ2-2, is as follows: DVKVTQSSRYLVKRTGEKVFLECVQDMDHENMFWYRQDPGLGLRLIYFSYDVKMKEKGDIPEGYSVSREKKERFSLILESASTNQTSMYLCASSPLRDAGGLDGELFFGEGSRLTVL.

The CDR3 region is CASSKAGDANTGELFF. The CDR3 nucleotides read TGCGCCAGCAGTAAAGCGGGAGACGCGAACACCGGGGAGCTGTTTTTT. The V call is TRBV23-1, the J call TRBJ2-2; TRBD2 aligns across 8 bases. TRBV23-1 is given ORF status, its function remaining uncertain. The CDR3 totals 16 residues. The V segment lost 5 bases and the J segment 0 bases; nucleotides outside the gene matches: 5.

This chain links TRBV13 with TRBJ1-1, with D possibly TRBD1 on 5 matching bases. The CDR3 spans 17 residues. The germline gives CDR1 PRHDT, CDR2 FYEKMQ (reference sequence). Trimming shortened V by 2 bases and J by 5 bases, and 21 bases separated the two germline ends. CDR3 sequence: CASSLIAWEGEGTEAFF. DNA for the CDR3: TGTGCCAGCAGCTTAATTGCTTGGGAGGGAGAGGGGACTGAAGCTTTCTTT.

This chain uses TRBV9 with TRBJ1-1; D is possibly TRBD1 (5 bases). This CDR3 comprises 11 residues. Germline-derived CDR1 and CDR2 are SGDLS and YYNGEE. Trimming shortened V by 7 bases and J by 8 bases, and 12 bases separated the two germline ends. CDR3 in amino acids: CASGAGSEAFF. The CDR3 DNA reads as TGTGCCAGCGGGGCCGGGTCCGAAGCTTTCTTT. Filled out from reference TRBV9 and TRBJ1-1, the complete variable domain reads DSGVTQTPKHLITATGQRVTLRCSPRSGDLSVYWYQQSLDQGLQFLIQYYNGEERAKGNILERFSAQQFPDLHSELNLSSLELGDSALYFCASGAGSEAFFGQGTRLTVV.

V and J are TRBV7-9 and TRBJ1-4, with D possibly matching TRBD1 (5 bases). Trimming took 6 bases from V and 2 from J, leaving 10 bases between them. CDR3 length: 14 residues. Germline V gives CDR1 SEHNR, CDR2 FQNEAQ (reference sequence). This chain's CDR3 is CASSRGVTNEKLFF. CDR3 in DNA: TGTGCCAGCAGTCGGGGGGTGACTAATGAAAAACTGTTTTTT.

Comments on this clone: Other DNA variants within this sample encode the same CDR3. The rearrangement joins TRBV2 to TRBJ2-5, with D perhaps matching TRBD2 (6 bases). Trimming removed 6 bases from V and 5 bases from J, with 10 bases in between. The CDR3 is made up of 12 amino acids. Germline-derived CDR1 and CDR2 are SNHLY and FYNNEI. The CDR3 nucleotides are TGTGCCAGCAGGGGTGGGGGGGAGACCCAGTACTTC. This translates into CASRGGGETQYF.

The CDR3 bases are TGTGCCAGCTCCGGAGGGGCAGGAAACTATGGCTACACCTTC. Protein sequence: CASSGGAGNYGYTF. The chain is built from TRBV18 and TRBJ1-2, with a tentative D call TRBD1 (5 bases). Germline V gene lookup returns CDR1 KGHSH and CDR2 LQKENI. Trimming cost V 6 bases and J 2 bases, with 13 bases left between them. The CDR3 covers 14 residues.

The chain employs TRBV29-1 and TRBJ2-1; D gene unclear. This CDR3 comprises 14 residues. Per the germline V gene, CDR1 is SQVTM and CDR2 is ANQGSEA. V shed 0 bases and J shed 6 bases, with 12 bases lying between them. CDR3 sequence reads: CSVEDPSTVNEQFF. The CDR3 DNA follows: TGCAGCGTTGAAGATCCGTCTACGGTCAATGAGCAGTTCTTC.

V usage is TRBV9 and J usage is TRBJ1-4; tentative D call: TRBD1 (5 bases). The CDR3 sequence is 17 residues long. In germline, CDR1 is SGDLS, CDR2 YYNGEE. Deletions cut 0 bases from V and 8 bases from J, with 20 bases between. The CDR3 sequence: CASSVEVSGVAAEKLFF. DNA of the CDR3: TGTGCCAGCAGCGTAGAGGTTTCGGGGGTTGCGGCGGAAAAACTGTTTTTT.

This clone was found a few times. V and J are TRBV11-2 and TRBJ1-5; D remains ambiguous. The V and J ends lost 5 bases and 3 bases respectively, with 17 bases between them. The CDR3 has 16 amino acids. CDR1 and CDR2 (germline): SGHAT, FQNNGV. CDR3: CASSPEVGLYNQPQHF. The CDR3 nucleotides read TGTGCCAGCAGCCCGGAAGTCGGTCTGTACAATCAGCCCCAGCATTTT.

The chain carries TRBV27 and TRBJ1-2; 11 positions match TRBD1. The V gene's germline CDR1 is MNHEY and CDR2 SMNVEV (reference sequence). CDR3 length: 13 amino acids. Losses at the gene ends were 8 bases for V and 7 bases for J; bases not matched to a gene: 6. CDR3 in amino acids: CASLGQGAVGYTF. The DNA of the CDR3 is TGTGCCAGCTTAGGACAGGGGGCGGTTGGCTACACCTTC.

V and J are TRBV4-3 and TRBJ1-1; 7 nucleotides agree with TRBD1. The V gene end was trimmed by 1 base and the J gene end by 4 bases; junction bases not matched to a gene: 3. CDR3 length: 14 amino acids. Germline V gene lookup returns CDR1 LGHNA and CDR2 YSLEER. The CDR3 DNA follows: TGCGCCAGCAGCCAAGCAGGGGGGGGCACTGAAGCTTTCTTT. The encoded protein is CASSQAGGGTEAFF.

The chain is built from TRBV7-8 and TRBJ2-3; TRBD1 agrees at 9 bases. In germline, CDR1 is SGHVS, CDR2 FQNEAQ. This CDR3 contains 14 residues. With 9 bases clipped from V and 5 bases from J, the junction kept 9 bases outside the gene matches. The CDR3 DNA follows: TGTGCCAGTAGCGACGGACAGGGGCAAGATACGCAGTATTTT. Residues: CASSDGQGQDTQYF.

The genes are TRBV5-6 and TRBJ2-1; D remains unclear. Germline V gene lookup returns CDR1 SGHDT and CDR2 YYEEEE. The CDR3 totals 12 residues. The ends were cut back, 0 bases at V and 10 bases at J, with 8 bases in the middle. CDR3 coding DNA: TGTGCCAGCAGCTTGGATTTTCGAGAGCAGTTCTTC. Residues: CASSLDFREQFF.

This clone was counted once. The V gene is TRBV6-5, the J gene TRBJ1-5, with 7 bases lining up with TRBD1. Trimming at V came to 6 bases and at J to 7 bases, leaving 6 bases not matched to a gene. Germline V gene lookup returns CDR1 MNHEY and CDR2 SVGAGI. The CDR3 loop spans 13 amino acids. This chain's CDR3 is CASRRQGNQPQHF. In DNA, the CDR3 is TGTGCCAGCAGAAGACAGGGTAACCAGCCCCAGCATTTT.

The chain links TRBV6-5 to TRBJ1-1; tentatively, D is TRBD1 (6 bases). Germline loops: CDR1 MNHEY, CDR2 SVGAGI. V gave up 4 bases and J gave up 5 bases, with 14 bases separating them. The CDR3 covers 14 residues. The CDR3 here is CASSLSGARTEAFF. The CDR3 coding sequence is TGTGCCAGCAGTTTATCGGGGGCTAGGACTGAAGCTTTCTTT.

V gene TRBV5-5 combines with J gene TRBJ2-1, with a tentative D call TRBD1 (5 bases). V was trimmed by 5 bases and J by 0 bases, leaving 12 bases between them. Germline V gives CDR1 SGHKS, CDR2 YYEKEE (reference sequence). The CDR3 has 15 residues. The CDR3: CASRDTLLSYNEQFF. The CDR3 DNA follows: TGTGCCAGCAGGGACACCCTCCTCTCCTACAATGAGCAGTTCTTC.